The present entry profiles one T cell receptor beta chain with its context. Its target is unknown. Trimming took 4 bases from V and 7 from J; bases not matched to a gene: 8. This CDR3 has 13 residues. Germline V gene sequence: CDR1 SQVTM, CDR2 ANQGSEA. This sample is part of a study of T cell responses to AZD1222 COVID-19 vaccine. Study context: Pooling covered second doses at about 4 or about 12 weeks.

Clones were read by immunoSEQ multiplex PCR, and TCRdb kept only the in-frame ones, dropping some. In the table there are some 140,000 clones, 92% of which are singletons. Study observations and caveats: Baseline seropositives among AZD1222 recipients totaled only 5 or 6. Reports indicate that nearly half of spike-specific TCRs are directed at unmutated variant regions. The CD4 TCRs associated with vaccination extended across spike and predominated at 160-218 and 743-854.

This specimen consisted of peripheral blood, obtained on day 0 of AZD1222 vaccination. This rearrangement joins TRBV29-1 to TRBJ1-1, with 8 bases matching TRBD1. The TCR sequence derives from an adult in good health. This CDR3 reads CSVVGQGAGEAFF. CDR3 nucleotide sequence: TGCAGCGTTGTGGGGCAGGGGGCGGGTGAAGCTTTCTTT.